This T cell receptor (beta chain) comes out of a study of monozygotic twins with inflammatory bowel disease (dated by TCRdb to about 2019). General notes on the study: The complete study included some 28 monozygotic twin pairs: 19 IBD-discordant Danish pairs and nine German pairs, of which four were IBD-concordant and five were IBD-discordant. The search for disease-associated traits relied mainly on comparing, within discordant pairs, IBD patients with their genetically identical healthy co-twins. Each individual had, on average, about 151 000 unique TCRalpha sequences and 181 000 unique TCRbeta sequences available for analysis.

The protocol used for the library was 5' RACE. Each TCR library was prepared from about 4,000 ng of total RNA. For each sample, cDNA synthesis with SMARTScribe reverse transcriptase was split into eight separate reactions. During cDNA synthesis, template switching introduced unique molecular identifiers that contained a 6-nucleotide sample barcode. Amplification of TCRalpha and TCRbeta cDNA involved two nested PCRs of around 15 and 9 cycles, and each PCR was followed by bead purification. Before amplification, the cDNA was treated with uracil DNA-glycosylase and purified using the QIAquick PCR purification kit. The second PCR added Illumina TruSeq-compatible adapters along with sample-specific barcodes. TapeStation and Qubit were used to check library quality and concentration, and 4 to 6 ng of each library went into the pool. The pooled libraries were sequenced with 2 x 100 bp reads and custom sequencing primers on an Illumina HiSeq2500 single-index Rapid Run. The study's processing was this. UMI-based consensus assembly with MiGEC version 1.2.6 was used to correct PCR and sequencing errors. MiXCR version 2.1.1 was used to carry out V(D)J alignment, clonotype assembly and CDR3 extraction. To normalise gene usage, clonotype sharing and MAIT/NKT TCR abundance, the top 1000, 10 000 and 20 000 clonotypes in each sample were analysed. After downsampling to 27 000 UMIs, diversity was calculated as the inverse Simpson index using the vegan R package. Statistical testing used paired Mann-Whitney U tests on the discordant twin pairs and applied Benjamini-Hochberg correction for multiple testing. TCRdb reprocessed the reads, reporting each CDR3 protein sequence once and no DNA. The V and J calls and clone size come from TCRdb's table, not from the authors' own analysis. The sample table records about 160,000 distinct CDR3 sequences. The ten largest account for approximately 3% of the sample.

General findings and caveats noted by the study authors: Fewer clonotypes were shared with other individuals by IBD patients than by healthy twins, most markedly in patients showing signs of disease activity. TCRbeta repertoire diversity, by inverse Simpson index, was decreased in IBD patients compared with their healthy co-twins. Different T cell subtypes could not be distinguished in the analysis. Because patients received different immunosuppressive treatments, the repertoires may have picked up extra background noise and variability between individuals. No single strong signal or clonotype linked to IBD turned up in the results, so the idea that one exists was not supported. Repertoire similarity did not differ between concordant and discordant twins, which could be due to limited statistical power.

From the cysteine up to the phenylalanine, the CDR3 has a length of 14 residues. The coding DNA is unavailable. Sequences MDHEN (CDR1) and SYDVKM (CDR2) are obtained from the germline V gene. Notes on this clonotype: It lacks a known antigen.

From each donor, a roughly 2.7 ml peripheral blood sample was collected into PAXgene tubes and kept at -80 degrees C. Without T cell sorting, total RNA was isolated from whole blood using the PAXgene blood miRNA kit on an automated QIAcube. Peripheral blood from monozygotic twin pairs who were concordant or discordant for inflammatory bowel disease underwent deep TCRalpha and TCRbeta repertoire profiling using unique molecular barcoding. Smoking habits were recorded for all twin pairs, and each individual was classified as a current, former or never smoker. This sequence uses TRBV28 and TRBJ1-5; TCRdb outputs TRBD1, but without DNA this stays unchecked. This receptor was obtained from a human donor with ulcerative colitis or Crohn's disease, or a healthy co-twin of an affected twin (not recorded which). The sample taken for sequencing was blood. CDR3 reads: CASRPQGREQPQHF.